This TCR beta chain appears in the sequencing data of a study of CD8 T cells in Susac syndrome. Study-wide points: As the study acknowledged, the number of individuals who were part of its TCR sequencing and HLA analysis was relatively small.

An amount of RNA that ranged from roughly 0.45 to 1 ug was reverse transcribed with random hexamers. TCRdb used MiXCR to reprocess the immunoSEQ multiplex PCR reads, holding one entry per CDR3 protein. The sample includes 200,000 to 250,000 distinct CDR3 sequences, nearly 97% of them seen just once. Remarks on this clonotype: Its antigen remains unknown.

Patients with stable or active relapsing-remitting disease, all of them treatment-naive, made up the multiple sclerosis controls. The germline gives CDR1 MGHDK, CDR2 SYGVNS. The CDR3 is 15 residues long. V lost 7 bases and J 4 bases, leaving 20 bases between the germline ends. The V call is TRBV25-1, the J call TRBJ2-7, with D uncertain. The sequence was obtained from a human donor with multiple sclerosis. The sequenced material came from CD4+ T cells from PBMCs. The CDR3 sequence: CASMANPGRGYEQYF. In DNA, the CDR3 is TGTGCCAGCATGGCAAACCCGGGCCGTGGGTACGAGCAGTACTTC.